The present entry profiles one T cell receptor (beta chain) with its context. Germline loops: CDR1 SGHTA, CDR2 FQGNSA. Trimming removed 1 base from V and 8 bases from J, with 12 bases in between. The CDR3 is 14 residues long. This sample is drawn from a study of blood T cell repertoires in COVID-19. Study-wide background: Spain, Italy and the United States supplied samples that represented acute and convalescent COVID-19.

Assay: immunoSEQ multiplex PCR; the TCRdb copy retains only in-frame clones and omits some. The sample has about 58,000 clones; approximately 87% are singletons. The sample taken for sequencing was peripheral blood. This sequence joins TRBV7-2 and TRBJ2-1, with D unclear. This clonotype was obtained from a man between 40 and 49 years old with active COVID-19. The CDR3 region has the DNA TGTGCCAGCAGCTTAGACCCTCAGCGCGATGAGCAGTTCTTC. This encodes CASSLDPQRDEQFF.